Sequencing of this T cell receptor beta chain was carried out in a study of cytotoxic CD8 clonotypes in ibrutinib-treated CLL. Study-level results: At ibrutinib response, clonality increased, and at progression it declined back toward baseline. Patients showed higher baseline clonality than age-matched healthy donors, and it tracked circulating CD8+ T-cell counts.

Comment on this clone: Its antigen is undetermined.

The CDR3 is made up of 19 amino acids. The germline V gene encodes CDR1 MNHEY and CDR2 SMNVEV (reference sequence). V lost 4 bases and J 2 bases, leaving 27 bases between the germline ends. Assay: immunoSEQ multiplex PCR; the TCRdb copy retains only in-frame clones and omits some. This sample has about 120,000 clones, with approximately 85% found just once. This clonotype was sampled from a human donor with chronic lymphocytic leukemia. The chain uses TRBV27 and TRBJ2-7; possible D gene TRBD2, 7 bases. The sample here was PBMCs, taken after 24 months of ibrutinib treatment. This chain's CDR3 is CASSSMGGTTGLKPYEQYF. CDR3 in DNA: TGTGCCAGCAGTTCTATGGGGGGGACTACAGGGCTCAAGCCCTACGAGCAGTACTTC.